The rows below give T cell receptor beta chains drawn from one sample of a study of blood T cells in healthy people across ages. MiXCR, run by TCRdb on the 5' RACE reads, gives a single entry per CDR3 protein. The data show fewer than 950,000 distinct CDR3 sequences, approximately 55% seen once. Sequencing used blood. The receptors originated from a man aged 80 or over in good health. Both conserved end residues are part of each CDR3. A D gene is named only where the DNA matches it firmly. Part of the rows lack a size; the others show once, few, many or a class for expanded clones.

v_call	d_call	clone_size	cdr3_length	j_call	cdr3_nt	cdr3_aa
TRBV29-1	TRBD2	NA	13	TRBJ2-2	TGCAGCGTTGGGGGGGGGAACACCGGGGAGCTGTTTTTT	CSVGGGNTGELFF
TRBV7-2	NA	once	14	TRBJ2-5	TGTGCCAGCAGCGATAGGGGGGGCCATGAGACCCAGTACTTC	CASSDRGGHETQYF
TRBV12-3/TRBV12-4	NA	NA	15	TRBJ1-2	TGTGCCAGCAGTTTAGGTGGGGGCTCTAACTATGGCTACACCTTC	CASSLGGGSNYGYTF
TRBV6-1	TRBD1	few	14	TRBJ1-4	TGTGCCAGCAGCCGACAGGGAGTGATTGAAAAACTGTTTTTT	CASSRQGVIEKLFF
TRBV20-1	TRBD2	NA	13	TRBJ2-1	TGCAGTGCCGCTAGCGGGAGCTACAATGAGCAGTTCTTC	CSAASGSYNEQFF
TRBV7-3	TRBD1	few	14	TRBJ1-6	TGTGCCAGCAGCCAAGGACAGGGTAATTCACCCCTCCACTTT	CASSQGQGNSPLHF
TRBV29-1	NA	NA	12	TRBJ2-5	TGCAGCACCAGGACAGACCAAGAGACCCAGTACTTC	CSTRTDQETQYF
TRBV9	TRBD1	NA	14	TRBJ2-7	TGTGCCAGCAGCTCGGGACAGGCTCTGGGGGAGCAGTACTTC	CASSSGQALGEQYF
TRBV7-9	TRBD1	once	16	TRBJ2-5	TGTGCCAGCAGCCCCGGGGACAGGGGGCTTCAAGAGACCCAGTACTTC	CASSPGDRGLQETQYF
TRBV6-1	NA	NA	13	TRBJ2-7	TGTGCCAGCAGAAGGTTCGGGGAAAACGAGCAGTACTTC	CASRRFGENEQYF
TRBV5-1	NA	NA	14	TRBJ1-1	TGCGCCAGCAGCTCCCTATGGGGGCTCACTGAAGCTTTCTTT	CASSSLWGLTEAFF
TRBV24-1	NA	NA	14	TRBJ2-4	TGTGCCACTAGTGACCCTGGGCCGAAAAACATTCAGTACTTC	CATSDPGPKNIQYF
TRBV4-1	TRBD1	few	16	TRBJ2-7	TGCGCCAGCAGCCGACCACCGGGACAGGGGTCCTACGAGCAGTACTTC	CASSRPPGQGSYEQYF
TRBV7-2	TRBD1	NA	17	TRBJ2-1	TGTGCCAGCAGCTTATCCCCGGACAGGGTAAAGAACAATGAGCAGTTCTTC	CASSLSPDRVKNNEQFF
TRBV2	TRBD1	NA	15	TRBJ2-6	TGTGCCAGGGGACAGGGATTTACTGGGGCCAACGTCCTGACTTTC	CARGQGFTGANVLTF
TRBV2	NA	NA	12	TRBJ1-5	TGTGCCAGCAGTGTAAATAATCAGCCCCAGCATTTT	CASSVNNQPQHF
TRBV20-1	NA	NA	14	TRBJ1-5	TGCAGTGCTAGGATTGCAGGGCCCAATCAGCCCCAGCATTTT	CSARIAGPNQPQHF
TRBV2	NA	NA	15	TRBJ1-1	TGTGCCAGTCGACGGGTTCCAGGGGAGAACACTGAAGCTTTCTTT	CASRRVPGENTEAFF
TRBV9	NA	once	13	TRBJ1-2	TGTGCCAGCAGCATACTTGTGGGATATGGCTACACCTTC	CASSILVGYGYTF
TRBV7-2	TRBD2	NA	17	TRBJ2-3	TGTGCCAGCAGCTTAATGAGGCTAGCGGGTAGCACAGATACGCAGTATTTT	CASSLMRLAGSTDTQYF
TRBV11-2	NA	NA	16	TRBJ2-7	TGTGCCAGCAGCTCCCCGGGTGTGGGGGGCGCTTACGAGCAGTACTTC	CASSSPGVGGAYEQYF
TRBV3-1	NA	NA	13	TRBJ2-1	TGTGCCAGCAGTCCCGTAGGGAACAATGAGCAGTTCTTC	CASSPVGNNEQFF
TRBV5-5	TRBD1	once	16	TRBJ2-5	TGTGCCAGCAGCTCTCGGGACAGGGGGCTTGAGGAGACCCAGTACTTC	CASSSRDRGLEETQYF
TRBV5-6	NA	NA	11	TRBJ2-3	TGTGCCAGCAGCACCGGGGCTACGCAGTATTTT	CASSTGATQYF
TRBV6-6	NA	NA	15	TRBJ2-3	TGTGCCAGCAGCCGAGGAGAGGGGAGCACAGATACGCAGTATTTT	CASSRGEGSTDTQYF
TRBV29-1	TRBD2	few	16	TRBJ2-4	TGCAGCGTGGGGACTAGCGGGAGTTTGGGCAAAAACATTCAGTACTTC	CSVGTSGSLGKNIQYF
TRBV20-1	TRBD2	NA	14	TRBJ2-1	TGCAGTGCAACAAGGCTAGCGGGAGTGGGAGAGCAGTTCTTC	CSATRLAGVGEQFF
TRBV5-1	NA	NA	14	TRBJ2-7	TGCGCCAGCAGCTTCGAGGGGAGTAACGACGAGCAGTACTTC	CASSFEGSNDEQYF
TRBV6-1	NA	few	17	TRBJ2-4	TGTGCCAGCAGTGAACTTGGCCGCCCATTAGCCAAAAACATTCAGTACTTC	CASSELGRPLAKNIQYF
TRBV20-1	TRBD2	NA	14	TRBJ2-7	TGCAGTGCCCAGGAGGGACTAGCGCGTAATGAGCAGTACTTC	CSAQEGLARNEQYF